What follows describes a single T cell receptor beta chain. The antigen remains unidentified. Next came a second PCR, run for roughly 6 to 11 cycles, which used a sample-barcoded 5' primer along with a J-beta primer mix. Every single cDNA molecule received a tag from a template-switch adaptor with 12 random nucleotides. Each CDR3 protein gets one entry after TCRdb re-called the 5' RACE reads with MiXCR. The repertoire holds roughly 930,000 distinct CDR3 sequences, with about 48% as singletons. These data belong to a study of blood T cells in healthy people across ages. Study-wide points: Among T cells, TCR beta diversity per million cells dropped roughly linearly as age rose.

Donors ranged from about 6 to 90 years old and were healthy Caucasians in Russia. This CDR3 is 14 amino acids long. CDR1 and CDR2 from the germline V gene are SQVTM and ANQGSEA. V is TRBV29-1 and J is TRBJ2-7, with a possible D match to TRBD1 (7 bases). Specimen: blood. This TCR was sampled from a young man in good health. CDR3 amino acids: CIARGTEGSYEQYF. Written as DNA, the CDR3 is TGCATCGCCCGCGGGACAGAAGGCTCCTACGAGCAGTACTTC.